The 14 T cell receptor beta chains listed next were all sequenced from one sample in a study of technical replicates of blood from a handful of donors (dated 2017 in TCRdb). Preparation of the library involved the immunoSEQ multiplex PCR assay. TCRdb carries this immuneACCESS record with in-frame sequences only. Its versions omit some clonotypes, under half of them owing to an unresolved V gene in the studies checked, with the rest unexplained. For this sample there are about 97,000 clones; around 96% appear just once. Together, the top ten hold 0.36% of the sample. The sequenced sample consisted of T cells isolated from PBMCs. These receptors originate from a human donor in good health.

The CDR3 region has the DNA TGTGCCAGCAGCGAGGGGGGGGAAGGGTCAAGTGGCTACACCTTC. Translating gives CASSEGGEGSSGYTF. The gene calls are TRBV9 and TRBJ1-2; D may be TRBD1 (6 bases). Per germline, CDR1 SGDLS and CDR2 YYNGEE. Trimming stripped 3 bases from V and 7 bases from J, with 19 bases between. The CDR3 totals 15 residues. Full variable domain (remainder filled in from reference TRBV9 and TRBJ1-2): DSGVTQTPKHLITATGQRVTLRCSPRSGDLSVYWYQQSLDQGLQFLIQYYNGEERAKGNILERFSAQQFPDLHSELNLSSLELGDSALYFCASSEGGEGSSGYTFGSGTRLTVV.

In its sample, this clone was seen a few times. The chain employs TRBV5-1 and TRBJ2-1, with 7 bases matching TRBD2. Germline CDR1 is SGHRS and CDR2 is YFSETQ. The CDR3 has 15 amino acids. The trim removed 5 bases at V and 4 bases at J, leaving 9 bases unmatched. The CDR3 DNA follows: TGCGCCAGCAGATTAAAAAGCGGGGTATACAATGAGCAGTTCTTC. Residues: CASRLKSGVYNEQFF.

This sequence joins TRBV6-5 and TRBJ2-2; the match to TRBD2 covers 7 bases. In germline, CDR1 is MNHEY, CDR2 SVGAGI. The V segment lost 2 bases and the J segment 7 bases; nucleotides outside the gene matches: 4. The CDR3 loop spans 14 amino acids. The CDR3 region is CASSYAGVDGELFF. DNA of the CDR3: TGTGCCAGCAGTTACGCGGGAGTAGACGGGGAGCTGTTTTTT.

The rearrangement uses TRBV28 and TRBJ2-3, with D tentatively TRBD2 (6 bases). Looked up from germline, CDR1 is MDHEN and CDR2 is SYDVKM. This CDR3 contains 15 residues. The germline V and J ends were trimmed by 7 bases and 1 base, with 15 bases remaining between them. In DNA, the CDR3 is TGTGCCAGCACTTTCTACCCGGGAGGCACAGATACGCAGTATTTT. Its protein is CASTFYPGGTDTQYF.

The J gene is TRBJ2-1, the V gene TRBV19; the D is unclear. Germline-derived CDR1 and CDR2 are LNHDA and SQIVND (reference sequence). V was trimmed by 4 bases and J by 6 bases, leaving 10 bases between them. The CDR3 has 13 residues. CDR3 loop: CASSTVPSNEQFF. The CDR3 bases are TGTGCCAGTAGTACCGTTCCTAGCAATGAGCAGTTCTTC.

This sequence joins TRBV29-1 and TRBJ2-1, with D possibly TRBD1 on 6 matching bases. V lost 5 bases and J lost 5, with 10 bases in between. CDR1 and CDR2 from the germline V gene are SQVTM and ANQGSEA. This CDR3 comprises 12 residues. The CDR3, as DNA: TGCAGCGTTTGGGACACGGACAATGAGCAGTTCTTC. As protein: CSVWDTDNEQFF.

V and J are TRBV9 and TRBJ2-1; D not resolved. The V gene's germline CDR1 is SGDLS and CDR2 YYNGEE. Trimming cost V 0 bases and J 7 bases, with 8 bases left between them. The CDR3 contains 13 residues. The CDR3: CASSVGISNEQFF. The CDR3 DNA follows: TGTGCCAGCAGCGTAGGTATTAGTAATGAGCAGTTCTTC.

The chain uses TRBV11-2 and TRBJ1-2; D is unclear. CDR1 and CDR2 from the germline V gene are SGHAT and FQNNGV. This CDR3 region has 14 residues. V was pared by 2 bases and J by 2 bases, with 9 bases between. In DNA, the CDR3 is TGTGCCAGCAGCTTACACAGAGCAAACTATGGCTACACCTTC. Translating it yields CASSLHRANYGYTF.

V is TRBV6-6 and J is TRBJ2-7; a possible D gene is TRBD1 (5 bases). The CDR3 is made up of 15 amino acids. The germline V and J ends were trimmed by 4 bases and 6 bases, with 19 bases remaining between them. Germline CDR1 MNHNY, CDR2 SVGAGI (reference sequence). DNA for the CDR3: TGTGCCAGCAGTTCCCTTAGTACAGGCTTGGTCGAGCAGTACTTC. Translated: CASSSLSTGLVEQYF.

This clone has just one count. The chain uses TRBV29-1 and TRBJ2-1; 8 nucleotides match TRBD2. CDR3 size: 13 residues. Germline trimming cut 3 bases from V and 3 bases from J; bases unmatched to any gene: 1. Germline-derived CDR1 and CDR2 are SQVTM and ANQGSEA. CDR3 sequence (DNA): TGCAGCGTTGACGGGAGGGTCTACAATGAGCAGTTCTTC. It specifies CSVDGRVYNEQFF.

The gene calls are TRBV7-2 and TRBJ2-5; a weak D match, TRBD2 (7 bases). V was cut by 5 bases and J by 1 base, with 11 bases left in between. The germline V gene has CDR1 SGHTA and CDR2 FQGNSA. This CDR3 contains 14 residues. CDR3 protein: CASSRGGIQETQYF. The CDR3 DNA sequence: TGTGCCAGCAGCCGCGGGGGCATCCAAGAGACCCAGTACTTC.

The rearrangement links TRBV4-1 to TRBJ2-7, with TRBD2 identical over 8 bases. From germline, CDR1 is MGHRA and CDR2 YSYEKL. The V segment lost 1 base and the J segment 3 bases; nucleotides outside the gene matches: 2. The CDR3 extends over 14 amino acids. This CDR3 is CASSQGAGGYEQYF. The CDR3, as DNA: TGCGCCAGCAGCCAAGGGGCGGGGGGCTACGAGCAGTACTTC.

This sequence joins TRBV4-1 and TRBJ2-3, with a weak D call TRBD2 (5 bases). The CDR3 runs 14 residues. Trimming shortened V by 4 bases and J by 0 bases, and 8 bases separated the two germline ends. Germline V gene lookup returns CDR1 MGHRA and CDR2 YSYEKL. The DNA for the CDR3 is TGCGCCAGCAGCCCCTCGGGGAGCACAGATACGCAGTATTTT. Its protein product is CASSPSGSTDTQYF.

The V and J genes are TRBV7-2 and TRBJ2-2; 8 bases agree with TRBD1. The V segment lost 7 bases and the J segment 8 bases; nucleotides outside the gene matches: 12. The CDR3 is 15 residues long. Per the germline V gene, CDR1 is SGHTA and CDR2 is FQGNSA. The CDR3 sequence: CASIETGVIVGELFF. CDR3 sequence (DNA): TGTGCCAGCATCGAGACAGGGGTTATCGTGGGGGAGCTGTTTTTT.